This TCR beta chain was recovered during a study of stem cell transplantation in POMP-related autoinflammatory disease. Whole-study context: Impaired MHC class I-dependent CD8+ differentiation was hypothesized from defective thymoproteasomes. CD8+ T cells were low and CD4+ cells naive-skewed before transplant.

V was pared by 2 bases and J by 2 bases, with 5 bases of the junction left unmatched. The V gene's germline CDR1 is MNHNY and CDR2 SVGAGI (reference sequence). This CDR3 is built from 15 residues. This table comes from immunoSEQ multiplex PCR, and its TCRdb copy is limited to in-frame clones, with some not included. The sample includes over 60,000 clones, just over 90% seen only once; the top ten take about 0.66%. Worth noting for this clone: Antigen: not known.

General observations from the study: In PRAID patients, the number of distinct TRB V-J gene pairings was restricted. In patients with PRAID, every analyzed T-cell subset tended to show lower diversity and higher clonality.

This specimen was CD4+ T cells from PBMCs, taken after stem cell transplantation. The TCR comes from a human patient with POMP-related autoinflammation and immune dysregulation (PRAID). Some T cells may be transferred from the graft donor. The chain has TRBV6-6 and TRBJ1-1; 7 nucleotides line up with TRBD1. In DNA, the CDR3 is TGTGCCAGCAGTTACCTGGACAGGTCTAACACTGAAGCTTTCTTT. Residues: CASSYLDRSNTEAFF.